Below are 19 T cell receptor beta chains sequenced from a single sample in a study of T cell repertoires in cytomegalovirus infection. These receptors' antigens are unknown. Using its own MiXCR run on the reads, TCRdb lists one record per CDR3 protein. This table holds 110,000 to 150,000 distinct CDR3 sequences, more than 30% found once. The sample here was CD8+ T cells from cultured PBMCs, taken from culture after CMV antigen stimulation. These receptors all stem from a human donor in good health (CMV status not recorded). Some clones in this sample may be carry-over from other donors' samples.

The V and J genes are TRBV11-2 and TRBJ2-1, with D possibly TRBD2 on 5 matching bases. The CDR3 totals 17 residues. V dropped 4 bases and J dropped 0 bases, with 16 bases sitting between them. Germline CDR1 reads SGHAT; CDR2 reads FQNNGV. The CDR3: CASSSTAGFSSYNEQFF. DNA for the CDR3: TGTGCCAGCAGCTCGACTGCGGGCTTTAGCTCCTACAATGAGCAGTTCTTC.

Judged by abundance, this clonotype is large. This chain links TRBV7-8 with TRBJ2-7, with a possible D match to TRBD2 (5 bases). Trimming took 0 bases from V and 0 from J, leaving 18 bases between them. The V gene's germline CDR1 is SGHVS and CDR2 FQNEAQ. This CDR3 has 18 residues. CDR3 nucleotides: TGTGCCAGCAGCTTAGCACTCCCCAGCGGAAGGATCTCCTACGAGCAGTACTTC. Residues: CASSLALPSGRISYEQYF. The variable domain in full, with the rest retrieved from reference TRBV7-8 and TRBJ2-7, is GAGVSQSPRYKVAKRGQDVALRCDPISGHVSLFWYQQALGQGPEFLTYFQNEAQLDKSGLPSDRFFAERPEGSVSTLKIQRTQQEDSAVYLCASSLALPSGRISYEQYFGPGTRLTVT.

V gene TRBV4-1 combines with J gene TRBJ1-1; the match to TRBD1 covers 8 bases. The trim removed 6 bases at V and 6 bases at J, leaving 9 bases unmatched. Germline CDR1 is MGHRA and CDR2 is YSYEKL. This CDR3 comprises 14 residues. CDR3 in amino acids: CASRPIQGGAEAFF. Written as DNA, the CDR3 is TGCGCCAGCAGACCTATACAGGGGGGCGCTGAAGCTTTCTTT.

The genes are TRBV27 and TRBJ1-2; TRBD1 is a possible D gene (5 bases). Germline CDR1 MNHEY, CDR2 SMNVEV (reference sequence). The CDR3 contains 13 residues. V shed 8 bases and J shed 4 bases, with 14 bases lying between them. CDR3 protein: CASCPVGAYGYTF. The DNA of the CDR3 is TGTGCCAGCTGTCCGGTTGGGGCCTATGGCTACACCTTC.

At least ten counts were recorded for this clonotype. The chain uses TRBV6-5 and TRBJ2-5; a possible D gene is TRBD1 (6 bases). This CDR3 comprises 15 residues. Germline CDR1 and CDR2: MNHEY and SVGAGI. The V end was cut by 5 bases, the J end by 4 bases, with 17 bases between. This CDR3 reads CASSSFTGSRETQYF. Here the CDR3 DNA reads TGTGCCAGCAGTAGCTTCACAGGGAGCCGAGAGACCCAGTACTTC.

The chain employs TRBV12-3 or TRBV12-4 and TRBJ2-2; no clear D gene. The CDR3 length is 14 residues. The V gene lost 8 bases and the J gene lost 5 bases, with 15 bases spanning the gap. The CDR3 bases are TGTGCCAGCCTCTCCCCTCTAGGTACCGGGGAGCTGTTTTTT. This gives the protein CASLSPLGTGELFF.

This chain connects TRBV2 to TRBJ1-2, with 10 bases aligning to TRBD1. Trimming removed 2 bases from V and 4 bases from J; junction bases left unmatched: 7. Germline assignment: CDR1 SNHLY and CDR2 FYNNEI. The CDR3 is 16 residues long. CDR3 sequence reads: CASSEPETGGSYGYTF. The CDR3 coding sequence is TGTGCCAGCAGTGAACCCGAGACAGGGGGCAGCTATGGCTACACCTTC.

V is TRBV29-1 and J is TRBJ2-7; 8 bases map to TRBD1. CDR3 size: 14 residues. After removal of 4 bases from V and 5 bases from J, the junction contained 10 bases not matched to a gene. The germline V gene has CDR1 SQVTM and CDR2 ANQGSEA. In nucleotides, the CDR3 is TGCAGCGTTGCCGGGGGACAGGTTACTAACGAGCAGTACTTC. It codes for CSVAGGQVTNEQYF.

The J gene is TRBJ2-1, the V gene TRBV27; weak D call: TRBD2 (5 bases). Trimming shortened V by 2 bases and J by 0 bases, and 8 bases separated the two germline ends. Germline loops: CDR1 MNHEY, CDR2 SMNVEV (reference sequence). The CDR3 is 15 residues long. Written as DNA, the CDR3 is TGTGCCAGCAGTTTAGACTACAGCTCCTACAATGAGCAGTTCTTC. Its translation is CASSLDYSSYNEQFF.

This clonotype was counted only a few times. The rearrangement joins TRBV24-1 to TRBJ2-1; D gene ambiguous. Between the trimmed V and J ends, which lost 7 bases and 9 bases, there was a span of 9 bases. This CDR3 contains 11 residues. Germline V CDR1 and CDR2: KGHDR, SFDVKD. The CDR3 here is CATRKLGEQFF. CDR3 DNA: TGTGCCACCAGAAAACTTGGTGAGCAGTTCTTC.

The rearrangement joins TRBV4-1 to TRBJ2-2; D uncertain. Trimming shortened V by 4 bases and J by 3 bases, and 9 bases separated the two germline ends. The germline CDR1 and CDR2 sequences are MGHRA and YSYEKL. The CDR3 consists of 14 residues. DNA of the CDR3: TGCGCCAGCAGCCCTTCAAGGGACACCGGGGAGCTGTTTTTT. Protein: CASSPSRDTGELFF.

Ten or more counts support this clonotype. V gene TRBV7-2 combines with J gene TRBJ2-7; 7 bases fit TRBD2. CDR3 length equals 14 residues. Germline CDR1 SGHTA, CDR2 FQGNSA. V shed 4 bases and J 0 bases; nucleotides not matched to a gene: 3. CDR3 in DNA: TGTGCCAGCAGCTACGGCGGGGGCTCCTACGAGCAGTACTTC. Its translation is CASSYGGGSYEQYF.

The gene calls are TRBV7-1 and TRBJ2-7; D is ambiguous. TRBV7-1 counts as an open reading frame of uncertain function. V was cut by 5 bases and J by 2 bases, with 13 bases left in between. There are 14 residues in the CDR3. Here the CDR3 DNA reads TGTGCCAGCAGCCCAGATAGGTCTACCTACGAGCAGTACTTC. Amino acids: CASSPDRSTYEQYF.

This clonotype was counted between two and nine times. The rearrangement uses TRBV24-1 and TRBJ2-7, with TRBD1 identical over 8 bases. Germline CDR1 KGHDR, CDR2 SFDVKD. J was trimmed by 6 bases and V by 1 base; bases with no gene match: 7. This CDR3 is built from 15 residues. CDR3 amino acids: CATSDFGQGVGEQYF. The DNA of the CDR3 is TGTGCCACCAGTGATTTCGGACAGGGTGTGGGCGAGCAGTACTTC.

This clonotype appeared once. The CDR3 sequence is CSARDFSRSSYEQYF. The CDR3 nucleotides are TGCAGTGCTAGAGATTTCTCTCGAAGCTCCTACGAGCAGTACTTC. The chain has TRBV20-1 and TRBJ2-7; D is uncertain. The CDR3 length is 15 residues. V was trimmed by 0 bases and J by 0 bases, leaving 12 bases between them. Germline V CDR1 and CDR2: DFQATT, SNEGSKA (reference sequence).

Only a few counts were recorded for this clonotype. This sequence joins TRBV19 and TRBJ2-7; TRBD1 matches 8 bases. This CDR3 region has 15 residues. The V gene end was trimmed by 8 bases and the J gene end by 1 base; junction bases not matched to a gene: 10. CDR1 LNHDA and CDR2 SQIVND come from the germline V gene (reference sequence). The CDR3 here is CASDSAGTGSYEQYF. The CDR3 DNA reads TGTGCCAGTGATTCCGCCGGGACAGGATCCTACGAGCAGTACTTC. The variable domain in full, with the rest retrieved from reference TRBV19 and TRBJ2-7, is DGGITQSPKYLFRKEGQNVTLSCEQNLNHDAMYWYRQDPGQGLRLIYYSQIVNDFQKGDIAEGYSVSREKKESFPLTVTSAQKNPTAFYLCASDSAGTGSYEQYFGPGTRLTVT.

This rearrangement joins TRBV25-1 to TRBJ2-5; unclear D gene. V was clipped by 8 bases and J by 5 bases, with 9 bases between them. This CDR3 has 11 amino acids. In germline, CDR1 is MGHDK, CDR2 SYGVNS. Here the CDR3 reads CASSGWETQYF. DNA for the CDR3: TGTGCCAGCTCCGGGTGGGAGACCCAGTACTTC. The full variable domain, with the rest looked up from reference TRBV25-1 and TRBJ2-5, is EADIYQTPRYLVIGTGKKITLECSQTMGHDKMYWYQQDPGMELHLIHYSYGVNSTEKGDLSSESTVSRIRTEHFPLTLESARPSHTSQYLCASSGWETQYFGPGTRLLVL.

J is TRBJ2-2 and V is TRBV13, with 10 bases fitting TRBD2. Trimming took 4 bases from V and 4 from J; bases not matched to a gene: 9. CDR3 size: 17 residues. Per germline, CDR1 PRHDT and CDR2 FYEKMQ (reference sequence). CDR3 DNA: TGTGCCAGCAGCTCCGAGGTAGCGGGGGGAAGCACCGGGGAGCTGTTTTTT. The encoded protein is CASSSEVAGGSTGELFF.

The sample holds a few counts of this clonotype. The genes are TRBV11-2 and TRBJ2-3; perhaps TRBD2 as D (6 bases). From germline, CDR1 is SGHAT and CDR2 FQNNGV. This CDR3 is built from 18 residues. The germline V and J ends were trimmed by 3 bases and 3 bases, with 22 bases remaining between them. CDR3 DNA: TGTGCCAGCAGCTTTAGGCCCGCAGGAGGGGCCCGGACAGATACGCAGTATTTT. This codes for CASSFRPAGGARTDTQYF.